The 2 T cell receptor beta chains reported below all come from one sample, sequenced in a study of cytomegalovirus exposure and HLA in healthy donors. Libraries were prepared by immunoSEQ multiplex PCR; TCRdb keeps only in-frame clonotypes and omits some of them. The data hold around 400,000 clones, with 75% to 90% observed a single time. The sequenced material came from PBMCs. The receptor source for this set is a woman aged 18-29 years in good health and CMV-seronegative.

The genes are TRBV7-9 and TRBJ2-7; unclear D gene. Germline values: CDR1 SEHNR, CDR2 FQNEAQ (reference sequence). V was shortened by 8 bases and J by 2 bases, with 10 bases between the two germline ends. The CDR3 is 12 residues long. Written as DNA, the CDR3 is TGTGCCAGCGAGCTCGAGCCCTACGAGCAGTACTTC. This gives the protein CASELEPYEQYF.

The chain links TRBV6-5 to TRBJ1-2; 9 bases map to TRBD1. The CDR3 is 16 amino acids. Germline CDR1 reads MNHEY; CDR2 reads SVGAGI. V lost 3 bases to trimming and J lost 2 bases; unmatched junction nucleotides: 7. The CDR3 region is CASSYEGQGSNYGYTF. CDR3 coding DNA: TGTGCCAGCAGTTATGAGGGACAGGGAAGCAACTATGGCTACACCTTC.